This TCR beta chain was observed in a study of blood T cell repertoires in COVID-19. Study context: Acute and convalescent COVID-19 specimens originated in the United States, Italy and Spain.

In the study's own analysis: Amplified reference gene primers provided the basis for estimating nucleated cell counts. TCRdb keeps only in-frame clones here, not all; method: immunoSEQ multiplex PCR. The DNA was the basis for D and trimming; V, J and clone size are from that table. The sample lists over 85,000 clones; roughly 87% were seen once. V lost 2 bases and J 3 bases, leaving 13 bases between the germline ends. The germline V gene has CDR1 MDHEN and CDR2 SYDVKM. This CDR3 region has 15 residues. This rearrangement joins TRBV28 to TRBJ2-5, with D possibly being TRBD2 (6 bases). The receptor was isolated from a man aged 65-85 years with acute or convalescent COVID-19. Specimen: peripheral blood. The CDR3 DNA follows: TGTGCCAGCAGTTTAGGGATGGGGGGAGAAGAGACCCAGTACTTC. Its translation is CASSLGMGGEETQYF.